The TCR beta chain under discussion was sequenced for a study of T-cell reconstitution after alpha-beta-depleted transplantation in children. Germline loops: CDR1 SGHDT, CDR2 YYEEEE. The CDR3 extends over 13 amino acids. Trimming left V 1 base short and J 9 bases short, with 11 bases between. A library of TCRbeta sequences, prepared with unique molecular identifiers, was generated. TCRdb re-called the PCR reads through MiXCR, storing one row per CDR3 protein. Here the sample spans some 80,000 distinct CDR3 sequences, 15% to 20% being singletons. This clonotype came up many times. Sequenced material: PBMCs, mostly from graft donor cells, taken 360 days after TCRalphabeta/CD19-depleted stem cell transplant. The chain uses TRBV5-6 and TRBJ2-1, with D tentatively TRBD2 (6 bases). The clonotype was recovered from a male patient under 10 years old who had a stem cell transplant for acute lymphoblastic leukemia, so the T cells may come from the graft donor. This CDR3 is CASSLLGGTEQFF. Written as DNA, the CDR3 is TGTGCCAGCAGCTTGCTGGGGGGAACTGAGCAGTTCTTC.